These 6 T cell receptor beta chains came from one sample sequenced in a study of PD-1 blockade in classical Hodgkin lymphoma. The repertoire was sequenced with immunoSEQ multiplex PCR; TCRdb's copy has only in-frame clones and lacks some. This table holds 120,000 to 150,000 clones, approximately 81% found once. All trial patients relapsed after autologous stem cell transplantation. This material consisted of peripheral blood mononuclear cells (PBMCs), taken before the second cycle of nivolumab. Source of these receptors: a human donor with classical Hodgkin lymphoma.

This clone appeared a single time. This rearrangement joins TRBV5-6 to TRBJ1-6; possibly TRBD1 for D (5 bases). V lost 2 bases, J lost 14 bases, and 8 bases lay in between. Germline values: CDR1 SGHDT, CDR2 YYEEEE. This CDR3 has 11 residues. Here the CDR3 DNA reads TGTGCCAGCAGCTTCCGGGGGGCCCTCCACTTT. This encodes CASSFRGALHF.

The V gene is TRBV18, the J gene TRBJ2-7, with D possibly TRBD2 on 6 matching bases. Germline-derived CDR1 and CDR2 are KGHSH and LQKENI. The CDR3 spans 14 residues. Deletions cut 4 bases from V and 0 bases from J, with 10 bases between. CDR3 nucleotides: TGTGCCAGCTCACAACGGGAGAGCTCCTACGAGCAGTACTTC. Translated: CASSQRESSYEQYF.

This clone showed up just once. CDR3 residues: CASSQVPGVLTDTQYF. The DNA for the CDR3 is TGCGCCAGCAGCCAAGTTCCGGGAGTATTGACAGATACGCAGTATTTT. The chain links TRBV4-1 to TRBJ2-3; D is perhaps TRBD2 (6 bases). Deletions cut 1 base from V and 3 bases from J, with 14 bases between. The germline V gene has CDR1 MGHRA and CDR2 YSYEKL. The CDR3 is made up of 16 amino acids.

The rearrangement links TRBV9 to TRBJ2-3, with 10 bases matching TRBD2. Germline values: CDR1 SGDLS, CDR2 YYNGEE. The CDR3 runs to 17 residues. Trimming took 0 bases from V and 6 from J; bases not matched to a gene: 10. The CDR3 protein is CASSVVGIAGGWDTQYF. For the CDR3, the DNA is TGTGCCAGCAGCGTAGTTGGAATAGCGGGGGGATGGGATACGCAGTATTTT. Combining the CDR3 with reference TRBV9 and TRBJ2-3 gives the whole variable domain DSGVTQTPKHLITATGQRVTLRCSPRSGDLSVYWYQQSLDQGLQFLIQYYNGEERAKGNILERFSAQQFPDLHSELNLSSLELGDSALYFCASSVVGIAGGWDTQYFGPGTRLTVL.

The chain links TRBV2 to TRBJ2-3; D gene uncertain. V was trimmed by 11 bases and J by 0 bases, leaving 9 bases between them. Germline assignment: CDR1 SNHLY and CDR2 FYNNEI. CDR3 length equals 12 residues. This chain's CDR3 is CAGSTSTDTQYF. The CDR3 bases are TGTGCCGGAAGCACTAGCACAGATACGCAGTATTTT. Complete variable domain (other parts from reference TRBV2 and TRBJ2-3): EPEVTQTPSHQVTQMGQEVILRCVPISNHLYFYWYRQILGQKVEFLVSFYNNEISEKSEIFDDQFSVERPDGSNFTLKIRSTKLEDSAMYFCAGSTSTDTQYFGPGTRLTVL.

The V and J genes are TRBV9 and TRBJ1-6, with 7 bases lining up with TRBD1. The germline V gene has CDR1 SGDLS and CDR2 YYNGEE. Unmatched junction bases numbered 10, after V lost 0 bases and J lost 10 bases. This CDR3 spans 16 amino acids. CDR3 coding DNA: TGTGCCAGCAGCGTAGATCCCGGGACAGTAGCCTCACCCCTCCACTTT. This codes for CASSVDPGTVASPLHF.